Listed below are T cell receptor beta chains from one sample, sequenced in a study of cytomegalovirus exposure and HLA in healthy donors. Method: immunoSEQ multiplex PCR; TCRdb's copy keeps in-frame clones and lacks some. The sample carries over 200,000 clones, about 92% recorded once. Specimen: PBMCs. These receptors were taken from a woman in her thirties in good health and CMV-seronegative. CDR3s include the opening cysteine and the closing phenylalanine or tryptophan.

j_call	v_call	cdr3_length	cdr3_aa
TRBJ1-1	TRBV27	13	CASSLGGNTEAFF
TRBJ1-1	TRBV19	15	CASSTPMGLATEAFF
TRBJ2-7	TRBV29-1	12	CSVSLATYEQYF
TRBJ2-6	TRBV15	16	CATSRAVGVGANVLTF
TRBJ2-2	TRBV29-1	12	CSAEWDTGELFF
TRBJ2-1	TRBV10-3	11	CATGSGNEQFF
TRBJ2-7	TRBV7-8	16	CASSPIIAASSYEQYF
TRBJ1-2	TRBV4-1	19	CASSQHSGTSEGSNYGYTF
TRBJ2-3	TRBV7-3	15	CASSFSGQGADTQYF
TRBJ1-1	TRBV2	12	CARRKENTEAFF
TRBJ2-6	TRBV11-2	15	CASSHGGSGANVLTF
TRBJ1-5	TRBV7-8	12	CASSLANQPQHF
TRBJ2-2	TRBV7-3	13	CASSPTSFGELFF
TRBJ2-7	TRBV30	13	CACRSGTHYEQYF
TRBJ2-2	TRBV27	11	CASSGTGELFF
TRBJ2-1	TRBV7-9	15	CASSLTRGSYNEQFF
TRBJ2-1	TRBV29-1	18	CSVAGTSGMGTRWYEQFF
TRBJ2-7	TRBV14	16	CASSQEHRTMSYEQYF
TRBJ2-5	TRBV28	14	CASSDPTGAETQYF
TRBJ2-5	TRBV5-1	15	CASSLALQDKETQYF
TRBJ1-1	TRBV6-6	15	CASTPRGPQNTEAFF
TRBJ2-3	TRBV5-6	18	CASSFSRGLLVSTDTQYF
TRBJ2-7	TRBV27	14	CASSTLDRYYEQYF
TRBJ2-7	TRBV2	15	CASSESRGWSNEQYF
TRBJ1-1	TRBV9	13	CASSVGGFTEAFF
TRBJ1-5	TRBV6-6	13	CASSPDRYLPQHF
TRBJ2-6	TRBV6-5	15	CASRYSLGGANVLTF
TRBJ2-5	TRBV13	12	CASSLGRREQYF
TRBJ2-7	TRBV7-2	15	CASSPTVGQGYEQYF
TRBJ1-5	TRBV10-3	14	CAISTQNSNQPQHF
TRBJ2-7	TRBV19	14	CASSIGTGGYEQYF
TRBJ2-3	TRBV27	15	CASSLYQDPTDTQYF
TRBJ1-1	TRBV7-8	16	CASSPREPQWNTEAFF
TRBJ2-7	TRBV28	13	CASTLRDLDEQYF
TRBJ2-1	TRBV12-5	11	CASGLVDEQFF
TRBJ2-3	TRBV7-3	18	CASSLGWGAGAQTDTQYF